This TCR beta chain is drawn from a study of PD-L1 blockade in urothelial cancer. Study-wide background: Blood gave a median about 140,000 T cells.

This table comes from immunoSEQ multiplex PCR, and its TCRdb copy is limited to in-frame clones, with some not included. The sample lists approximately 51,000 clones; 75% to 90% were seen once. This CDR3 comprises 15 residues. Germline-derived CDR1 and CDR2 are GTSNPN and SVGIG (reference sequence). V trimming: 2 bases; J trimming: 4 bases; junction bases outside the gene matches: 8. The input for sequencing was PBMCs, taken around atezolizumab (anti-PD-L1) treatment. The receptor comes from a man aged 55-75 years with urothelial cancer. This chain uses TRBV30 with TRBJ2-1; 7 bases match TRBD2. The CDR3 spells CAWSPSTSRYNEQFF. The CDR3 DNA is TGTGCCTGGAGTCCCTCGACTAGCAGATACAATGAGCAGTTCTTC.